Listed below are T cell receptor beta chains from one sample, sequenced in a study of cytomegalovirus exposure and HLA in healthy donors. Generated by immunoSEQ multiplex PCR, the TCRdb table keeps only in-frame clones and is missing some. The repertoire holds some 140,000 clones, with 70% to 80% as singletons. The source material was PBMCs. The receptors stem from a woman between 50 and 59 years old in good health and CMV-seropositive. Both conserved end residues are part of each CDR3. Fields, in order: clone size, D gene, J gene, V gene, CDR3 protein, CDR3 DNA. The D gene is left open where the match is weak. The size entry is marked missing in some rows and otherwise reads once, few, many or a size class.

clone size: .
D gene: TRBD1
J gene: TRBJ2-7
V gene: TRBV6-5
CDR3 protein: CASSYTGQGTYEQYF
CDR3 DNA: TGTGCCAGCAGTTACACGGGACAGGGTACCTACGAGCAGTACTTC

clone size: .
D gene: TRBD1
J gene: TRBJ2-7
V gene: TRBV6-1
CDR3 protein: CASSEGTGASYEQYF
CDR3 DNA: TGTGCCAGCAGTGAAGGTACAGGGGCCTCCTACGAGCAGTACTTC

clone size: .
D gene: TRBD1
J gene: TRBJ2-1
V gene: TRBV18
CDR3 protein: CASSPQGNEQFF
CDR3 DNA: TGTGCCAGCTCTCCACAGGGGAATGAGCAGTTCTTC

clone size: .
D gene: TRBD1
J gene: TRBJ1-5
V gene: TRBV7-9
CDR3 protein: CASSLVQGAGNQPQHF
CDR3 DNA: TGTGCCAGCAGCTTAGTGCAGGGGGCAGGCAATCAGCCCCAGCATTTT

clone size: .
D gene: .
J gene: TRBJ1-5
V gene: TRBV4-2
CDR3 protein: CASSQVPFEDSNQPQHF
CDR3 DNA: TGTGCCAGCAGCCAAGTACCTTTTGAGGATAGCAATCAGCCCCAGCATTTT

clone size: .
D gene: .
J gene: TRBJ2-3
V gene: TRBV30
CDR3 protein: CAWKSTDTQYF
CDR3 DNA: TGTGCCTGGAAATCTACAGATACGCAGTATTTT

clone size: .
D gene: TRBD2
J gene: TRBJ2-5
V gene: TRBV7-6
CDR3 protein: CASSLLAGGPEETQYF
CDR3 DNA: TGTGCCAGCAGCTTGTTAGCGGGGGGGCCAGAAGAGACCCAGTACTTC

clone size: .
D gene: TRBD1
J gene: TRBJ1-3
V gene: TRBV4-2
CDR3 protein: CASSQVSTGYSGNTIYF
CDR3 DNA: TGTGCCAGCAGCCAAGTATCGACAGGGTACTCTGGAAACACCATATATTTT

clone size: .
D gene: .
J gene: TRBJ1-4
V gene: TRBV4-2
CDR3 protein: CASSQETRWERDEKLFF
CDR3 DNA: TGTGCCAGCAGCCAAGAAACTCGGTGGGAGAGGGATGAAAAACTGTTTTTT

clone size: .
D gene: .
J gene: TRBJ2-7
V gene: TRBV7-2
CDR3 protein: CASSSRGSYEQYF
CDR3 DNA: TGTGCCAGCAGCTCCAGGGGCTCCTACGAGCAGTACTTC

clone size: .
D gene: .
J gene: TRBJ2-1
V gene: TRBV9
CDR3 protein: CASSPGASAYNGQFF
CDR3 DNA: TGTGCCAGCAGCCCCGGGGCTAGCGCGTACAATGGGCAGTTCTTC

clone size: once
D gene: TRBD1
J gene: TRBJ1-5
V gene: TRBV13
CDR3 protein: CASSLQGQNQPQHF
CDR3 DNA: TGTGCCAGCAGCTTACAGGGACAGAATCAGCCCCAGCATTTT

clone size: .
D gene: TRBD1
J gene: TRBJ2-2
V gene: TRBV7-2
CDR3 protein: CASSIGQGTNTGELFF
CDR3 DNA: TGTGCCAGCAGCATCGGACAGGGGACTAACACCGGGGAGCTGTTTTTT

clone size: .
D gene: TRBD2
J gene: TRBJ2-7
V gene: TRBV7-2
CDR3 protein: CASRTSGAGEQYF
CDR3 DNA: TGTGCCAGCAGAACTAGCGGGGCGGGGGAGCAGTACTTC

clone size: .
D gene: TRBD1
J gene: TRBJ2-3
V gene: TRBV5-6
CDR3 protein: CASSPGQGAGDTQYF
CDR3 DNA: TGTGCCAGCAGCCCCGGACAGGGGGCGGGAGATACGCAGTATTTT

clone size: .
D gene: TRBD1
J gene: TRBJ2-7
V gene: TRBV2
CDR3 protein: CASSEARGTGVVQYF
CDR3 DNA: TGTGCCAGCAGTGAAGCGCGAGGGACAGGGGTGGTGCAGTACTTC

clone size: few
D gene: TRBD1
J gene: TRBJ1-1
V gene: TRBV6-6
CDR3 protein: CASSLPRGQGGAEAFF
CDR3 DNA: TGTGCCAGCAGTTTACCCCGAGGACAGGGTGGGGCTGAAGCTTTCTTT

clone size: .
D gene: .
J gene: TRBJ1-1
V gene: TRBV2
CDR3 protein: CASSDTGMNTEAFF
CDR3 DNA: TGTGCCAGCAGTGACACAGGGATGAACACTGAAGCTTTCTTT

clone size: .
D gene: TRBD1
J gene: TRBJ2-7
V gene: TRBV28
CDR3 protein: CASSRPGQGLYEQYF
CDR3 DNA: TGTGCCAGCAGTCGGCCGGGACAGGGCCTCTACGAGCAGTACTTC

clone size: .
D gene: TRBD1
J gene: TRBJ1-1
V gene: TRBV2
CDR3 protein: CASRGQGDTEAFF
CDR3 DNA: TGTGCCAGCAGAGGACAGGGGGACACTGAAGCTTTCTTT

clone size: .
D gene: TRBD1
J gene: TRBJ2-2
V gene: TRBV5-1
CDR3 protein: CASSFGTGAPGELFF
CDR3 DNA: TGCGCCAGCAGCTTTGGCACAGGGGCTCCCGGGGAGCTGTTTTTT

clone size: .
D gene: .
J gene: TRBJ1-5
V gene: TRBV13
CDR3 protein: CASSPQGNQPQHF
CDR3 DNA: TGTGCCAGCAGCCCACAGGGCAATCAGCCCCAGCATTTT

clone size: .
D gene: TRBD2
J gene: TRBJ2-3
V gene: TRBV29-1
CDR3 protein: CSVGLGEGNTQYF
CDR3 DNA: TGCAGCGTTGGTTTGGGGGAGGGGAATACGCAGTATTTT

clone size: .
D gene: .
J gene: TRBJ1-4
V gene: TRBV2
CDR3 protein: CASSEVRGRATNEKLFF
CDR3 DNA: TGTGCCAGCAGTGAAGTTCGGGGTAGGGCAACTAATGAAAAACTGTTTTTT

clone size: .
D gene: .
J gene: TRBJ1-1
V gene: TRBV29-1
CDR3 protein: CSVPGHANTEAFF
CDR3 DNA: TGCAGCGTTCCAGGGCATGCGAACACTGAAGCTTTCTTT

clone size: .
D gene: TRBD1
J gene: TRBJ1-4
V gene: TRBV5-1
CDR3 protein: CASSPNLGQGGEKLFF
CDR3 DNA: TGCGCCAGCAGCCCGAACCTGGGACAGGGCGGTGAAAAACTGTTTTTT

clone size: .
D gene: TRBD1
J gene: TRBJ1-5
V gene: TRBV7-2
CDR3 protein: CASSLTGTANQPQHF
CDR3 DNA: TGTGCCAGCAGTTTGACCGGGACAGCCAATCAGCCCCAGCATTTT

clone size: .
D gene: .
J gene: TRBJ2-6
V gene: TRBV21-1
CDR3 protein: CASSSYARQKFIGANVLTF
CDR3 DNA: TGTGCCAGCAGCTCCTACGCGAGGCAGAAATTCATCGGGGCCAACGTCCTGACTTTC

clone size: many
D gene: TRBD2
J gene: TRBJ2-4
V gene: TRBV2
CDR3 protein: CASYEREAKNIQYF
CDR3 DNA: TGTGCCTCCTACGAGCGGGAGGCCAAAAACATTCAGTACTTC

clone size: .
D gene: TRBD1
J gene: TRBJ1-2
V gene: TRBV4-2
CDR3 protein: CASSLGTETNYGYTF
CDR3 DNA: TGTGCCAGCAGCCTTGGGACAGAAACTAACTATGGCTACACCTTC

clone size: .
D gene: .
J gene: TRBJ1-5
V gene: TRBV19
CDR3 protein: CASSPGQKNQPQHF
CDR3 DNA: TGTGCCAGTAGTCCCGGACAGAAAAATCAGCCCCAGCATTTT

clone size: once
D gene: .
J gene: TRBJ1-5
V gene: TRBV19
CDR3 protein: CASSAAGRDQPQHF
CDR3 DNA: TGTGCCAGTAGTGCCGCTGGGAGGGATCAGCCCCAGCATTTT

clone size: .
D gene: TRBD1
J gene: TRBJ1-1
V gene: TRBV28
CDR3 protein: CASSFAETGGEAEAFF
CDR3 DNA: TGTGCCAGCAGTTTTGCCGAGACAGGGGGCGAAGCTGAAGCTTTCTTT

clone size: .
D gene: .
J gene: TRBJ2-7
V gene: TRBV14
CDR3 protein: CASSTRDRGEQYF
CDR3 DNA: TGTGCCAGCAGCACTCGAGACCGGGGCGAGCAGTACTTC

clone size: .
D gene: .
J gene: TRBJ2-7
V gene: TRBV11-2
CDR3 protein: CASSLGTPNSYEQYF
CDR3 DNA: TGTGCCAGCAGCTTAGGGACACCGAACTCCTACGAGCAGTACTTC

clone size: .
D gene: TRBD1
J gene: TRBJ1-1
V gene: TRBV7-9
CDR3 protein: CASSLGDRGRDTEAFF
CDR3 DNA: TGTGCCAGCAGCTTAGGGGACAGGGGGCGAGACACTGAAGCTTTCTTT

clone size: .
D gene: TRBD1
J gene: TRBJ2-3
V gene: TRBV7-2
CDR3 protein: CASSISGTGNTDTQYF
CDR3 DNA: TGTGCCAGCAGCATATCCGGGACAGGGAATACAGATACGCAGTATTTT

clone size: .
D gene: .
J gene: TRBJ1-5
V gene: TRBV28
CDR3 protein: CASKFGQPNQPQHF
CDR3 DNA: TGTGCCAGCAAGTTCGGACAACCAAATCAGCCCCAGCATTTT

clone size: .
D gene: .
J gene: TRBJ2-7
V gene: TRBV11-3
CDR3 protein: CASSLGPPGEQYF
CDR3 DNA: TGTGCCAGCAGCTTAGGTCCCCCGGGCGAGCAGTACTTC

clone size: .
D gene: .
J gene: TRBJ1-2
V gene: TRBV12-1
CDR3 protein: CASSFARGRRGNYGYTF
CDR3 DNA: TGTGCCAGCAGCTTTGCGCGGGGCAGGCGGGGAAACTATGGCTACACCTTC

clone size: .
D gene: .
J gene: TRBJ2-6
V gene: TRBV7-9
CDR3 protein: CAAFLGELSGANVLTF
CDR3 DNA: TGTGCCGCCTTTCTTGGGGAGCTCTCTGGGGCCAACGTCCTGACTTTC

clone size: .
D gene: .
J gene: TRBJ1-5
V gene: TRBV5-6
CDR3 protein: CASSSAMSGNQPQHF
CDR3 DNA: TGTGCCAGCAGCAGCGCAATGTCCGGCAATCAGCCCCAGCATTTT

clone size: .
D gene: .
J gene: TRBJ1-2
V gene: TRBV10-3
CDR3 protein: CAISDRGGLDYGYTF
CDR3 DNA: TGTGCCATCAGTGATAGGGGAGGGCTCGACTATGGCTACACCTTC

clone size: .
D gene: TRBD1
J gene: TRBJ2-1
V gene: TRBV9
CDR3 protein: CASSPGQGVDEQFF
CDR3 DNA: TGTGCCAGCAGCCCCGGGCAGGGGGTCGATGAGCAGTTCTTC

clone size: .
D gene: TRBD2
J gene: TRBJ2-2
V gene: TRBV7-3
CDR3 protein: CASSRTSGGFVDTGELFF
CDR3 DNA: TGTGCCAGCAGCCGCACTAGCGGGGGGTTTGTAGACACCGGGGAGCTGTTTTTT

clone size: .
D gene: .
J gene: TRBJ1-4
V gene: TRBV19
CDR3 protein: CASSYDEKLFF
CDR3 DNA: TGTGCCAGTAGTTATGATGAAAAACTGTTTTTT

clone size: .
D gene: TRBD1
J gene: TRBJ1-4
V gene: TRBV28
CDR3 protein: CASSDTGGAREKLFF
CDR3 DNA: TGTGCCAGCAGTGACACAGGGGGCGCGCGGGAAAAACTGTTTTTT

clone size: .
D gene: TRBD1
J gene: TRBJ1-6
V gene: TRBV5-1
CDR3 protein: CASSLGQGRGSPLHF
CDR3 DNA: TGCGCCAGCAGCTTGGGACAGGGTAGAGGTTCACCCCTCCACTTT

clone size: .
D gene: TRBD1
J gene: TRBJ2-7
V gene: TRBV6-1
CDR3 protein: CASSLWRTGIYEQYF
CDR3 DNA: TGTGCCAGCAGCCTTTGGAGGACAGGGATCTACGAGCAGTACTTC

clone size: .
D gene: .
J gene: TRBJ2-4
V gene: TRBV7-2
CDR3 protein: CASSLAPRNIQYF
CDR3 DNA: TGTGCCAGCAGCTTAGCGCCGCGAAACATTCAGTACTTC

clone size: .
D gene: TRBD1
J gene: TRBJ1-5
V gene: TRBV5-4
CDR3 protein: CASSWDRAQPQHF
CDR3 DNA: TGTGCCAGCAGCTGGGACAGGGCTCAGCCCCAGCATTTT

clone size: .
D gene: TRBD1
J gene: TRBJ1-5
V gene: TRBV4-2
CDR3 protein: CASSQSRTGTSQHF
CDR3 DNA: TGTGCCAGCAGCCAATCAAGGACAGGAACGTCCCAGCATTTT

clone size: .
D gene: .
J gene: TRBJ1-1
V gene: TRBV5-6
CDR3 protein: CASSLLRGADTEAFF
CDR3 DNA: TGTGCCAGCAGCTTACTCCGGGGGGCGGACACTGAAGCTTTCTTT

clone size: once
D gene: TRBD1
J gene: TRBJ2-1
V gene: TRBV5-6
CDR3 protein: CASSTRGDRGRNEQFF
CDR3 DNA: TGTGCCAGCAGTACAAGGGGGGACAGGGGTAGGAATGAGCAGTTCTTC